This T cell receptor beta chain appears in the sequencing data of a study of T cell responses to AZD1222 COVID-19 vaccine. A word on this clone: Its antigen is as yet unknown.

Whole-study findings and limits: Baseline antibody screening turned up just six seropositive AZD1222 recipients.

Using immunoSEQ multiplex PCR, the repertoire was profiled, and TCRdb retains in-frame clones only, with some absent. The repertoire has 120,000 to 150,000 clones, about 90% of them found once; the top ten carry around 3.8%. Recipients boosted at about 4 weeks or about 12 weeks are pooled. This specimen was peripheral blood, taken 28 days after the second AZD1222 dose. This receptor was obtained from an adult who received the AZD1222 COVID-19 vaccine.

The CDR3 sequence: CASSPLAVTSTDTQYF. CDR3 sequence (DNA): TGTGCCAGCTCACCATTGGCGGTAACTAGCACAGATACGCAGTATTTT. The V call is TRBV18, the J call TRBJ2-3, with no clear D. This CDR3 region has 16 residues. Trimming took 2 bases from V and 0 from J, leaving 12 bases between them. Germline assignment: CDR1 KGHSH and CDR2 LQKENI.